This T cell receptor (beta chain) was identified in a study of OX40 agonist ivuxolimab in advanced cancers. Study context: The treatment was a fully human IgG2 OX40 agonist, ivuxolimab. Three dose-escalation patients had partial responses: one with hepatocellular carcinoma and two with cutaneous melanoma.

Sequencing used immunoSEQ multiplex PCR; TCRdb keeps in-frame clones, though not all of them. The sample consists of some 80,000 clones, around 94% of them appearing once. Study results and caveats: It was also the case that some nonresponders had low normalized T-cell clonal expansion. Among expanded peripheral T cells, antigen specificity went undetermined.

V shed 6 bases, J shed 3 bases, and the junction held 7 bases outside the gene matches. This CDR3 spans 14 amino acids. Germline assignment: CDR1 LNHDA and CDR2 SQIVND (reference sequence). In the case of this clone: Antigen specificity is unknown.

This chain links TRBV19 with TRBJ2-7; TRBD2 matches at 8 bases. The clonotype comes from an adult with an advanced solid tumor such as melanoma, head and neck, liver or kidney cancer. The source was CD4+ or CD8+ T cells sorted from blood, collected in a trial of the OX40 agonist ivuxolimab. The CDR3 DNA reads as TGTGCCAGTAGGCGGGGGGCGGGTGTCTACGAGCAGTACTTC. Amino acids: CASRRGAGVYEQYF.